A selection of T cell receptor beta chains follows, all from one sample in a study of blood T cell repertoires in COVID-19. Only in-frame clones appear in the TCRdb table, and some are missing; sequencing was by immunoSEQ multiplex PCR. The sample shows roughly 250,000 clones, about 85% of them seen only once. The sequenced sample consisted of peripheral blood. Receptors originate from a human donor with COVID-19, enrolled during active disease. The donor label of this sample is uncertain. The conserved cysteine and the conserved F or W are not part of the CDR3 here. A clone size is listed for some rows: how often the clone was seen (once, few, many), or a class if it is expanded.

v_call	j_call	clone_size	cdr3_aa
TRBV6-5	TRBJ1-5	few	ASSFQGGSQPQH
TRBV15	TRBJ1-1	few	ATSRDLIYTEAF
TRBV30	TRBJ1-5	NA	AWSQGRDQPQH
TRBV6-5	TRBJ2-1	few	ASSPSGSVNEQF
TRBV30	TRBJ1-2	few	AWSDRDYGYT
TRBV3-1/TRBV3-2	TRBJ1-1	NA	ASSQEDRGAF
TRBV7-9	TRBJ1-1	NA	ASSFSNLNTEAF
TRBV5-4	TRBJ1-3	once	ASSWKTGQAGNTIY
TRBV5-1	TRBJ2-7	NA	ASRMGGGTYEQY
TRBV19	TRBJ1-5	NA	ASSGDRDQPQH
TRBV7-9	TRBJ1-2	once	ASSSQGAHNGYT
TRBV5-1	TRBJ1-1	NA	ASSYKTGEGEAF
TRBV5-6	TRBJ1-2	NA	ASSPGDYGYT
TRBV27	TRBJ2-7	once	ASSSSGRTYEQY
TRBV19	TRBJ1-6	once	ASRTGEDNSPLH
TRBV27	TRBJ1-1	NA	ASSGGLSATEAF
TRBV7-3	TRBJ2-6	few	ASSPSRFTGANVLT
TRBV9	TRBJ2-7	NA	ASSATRGFPSEQY